The table lists the clone carrying this TCR beta chain with a count of one. This sample is drawn from a study of blood T cell repertoires in COVID-19. Study summary: The United States, Italy and Spain provided the acute and convalescent COVID-19 samples. PBMCs, B-cell-depleted T cells, or T cells were the source of the cDNA or gDNA that made up the material.

In the original workflow: Reference gene primer amplification gave nucleated cell count estimates. Generated by immunoSEQ multiplex PCR, the TCRdb table keeps only in-frame clones and is missing some. V and J calls and clone size are as listed in that table; D and trimming were resolved from the DNA. The data contain approximately 130,000 clones, 75% to 90% of them seen just once; the ten biggest clones take up around 19%. This receptor was identified in a woman aged 50 to 60 who had recovered from COVID-19. The sequencing input was peripheral blood.

CDR3 coding DNA: TGCGCCAGCCGCCATACCCTAACTAGCGGGAGACAGGAACTTACCGGGGAGCTGTTTTTT. Translated, it gives CASRHTLTSGRQELTGELFF. The chain uses TRBV5-1 and TRBJ2-2, with 11 bases identical to TRBD2. With V trimmed by 7 bases and J by 5 bases, 22 bases remained unmatched. CDR1 is SGHRS, CDR2 YFSETQ, per germline. The CDR3 length is 20 residues.